This T cell receptor (beta chain) appears in the sequencing data of a study of radiation and T cells in renal cell carcinoma. A single count supports this clone. Clones were read by immunoSEQ multiplex PCR, and TCRdb kept only the in-frame ones, dropping some. Of 150,000 to 200,000 clones listed, less than 90% are singletons. The time point is: blood 4 weeks post-SBRT, at nephrectomy. The treatment denotes: 15 Gy SBRT to primary tumor, nephrectomy 4 weeks later. The TCR was taken from a woman aged 45 to 65 with renal cell carcinoma. Sequencing was performed on blood, taken from a patient whose treatment included radiotherapy and nephrectomy.

CDR3: CASRMDWSTDTQYF. The CDR3 region has the DNA TGTGCCAGCAGAATGGACTGGTCCACAGATACGCAGTATTTT. The chain uses TRBV6-5 and TRBJ2-3; weak D call: TRBD2 (5 bases). V lost 6 bases and J lost 2, with 12 bases in between. The CDR3 sequence is 14 residues long. Per germline, CDR1 MNHEY and CDR2 SVGAGI.